This T cell receptor beta chain was found in a study of T cell repertoires in cytomegalovirus infection (dated by TCRdb to between 2018 and 2021). As for the study more broadly: Because public TCR beta signatures pointed to carriage of CMV infection together with the matching HLA type, the HLA type of each donor mattered for the analysis. The investigation overall reported the following: The ex vivo response was dominated by HLA-C-restricted CMV-specific TCR beta clonotypes, and the single most frequent clonotype in two of eight donors was supplied by these HLA-C-restricted clonotypes. Carriers of CMV infection plus the relevant HLA type were discriminated by the cumulative frequency of public TCR beta family members in the study cohort and in an independent 352-donor cohort.

A word on this clonotype: Its antigen has not been determined. No qualities accompany the bases; no much larger clone lies one base away.

CDR1 DFQATT and CDR2 SNEGSKA were looked up in the germline V gene (reference sequence). From the cysteine up to the phenylalanine, the CDR3 has a length of 13 residues. Just CDR3 DNA is preserved here, 39 bases in frame from base 1. Cut back by 7 bases and 3 bases, the V and J ends lie 16 bases apart. Sequencer: Illumina HiSeq 1500. Using fastp at Q25 and MiXCR, TCRdb reprocessed the public reads and kept productive beta chains. Every entry covers one CDR3 protein and lists the most common genes and DNA from its rows. Here the sample has hundreds of thousands of distinct CDR3 sequences; about 24% occur a single time. The top ten hold roughly 8% of the sample.

This TCR was recovered from a human donor in good health (CMV status not recorded). Some clones in this sample may be carry-over from other donors' samples. The chain is encoded by TRBV20-1 joined to TRBJ2-7; the D gene is perhaps TRBD2, from 5 matching bases. Sequenced: CD8+ T cells from PBMCs. CDR3 protein: CSVRDAEIYEQYF. The bases read TGCAGTGTTCGGGATGCCGAGATCTACGAGCAGTACTTC.